The 3 T cell receptor beta chains given below trace back to one sample, sequenced in a study of CD8 T cells in Susac syndrome. The authors reverse transcribed roughly 0.5 to 1 ug RNA with random hexamers. A single record per CDR3 protein comes from TCRdb applying MiXCR to the immunoSEQ multiplex PCR reads. The sample lists 210,000 or so distinct CDR3 sequences, over 90% occurring once. The sequencing sample was made of CD4+ T cells from PBMCs. These TCRs come from a human donor with Susac syndrome.

The chain joins TRBV28 to TRBJ1-2; 7 nucleotides agree with TRBD1. After removal of 7 bases from V and 4 bases from J, the junction contained 6 bases not matched to a gene. Germline values: CDR1 MDHEN, CDR2 SYDVKM. This CDR3 spans 13 amino acids. CDR3 protein: CASIAGGGYGYTF. The CDR3 region has the DNA TGTGCCAGCATCGCAGGGGGTGGCTATGGCTACACCTTC.

The chain couples TRBV6-1 to TRBJ1-2, with D perhaps TRBD1 (6 bases). There are 14 residues in the CDR3. Trimming removed 5 bases from V and 4 bases from J, with 14 bases in between. Germline CDR1 MNHNS, CDR2 SASEGT. In DNA, the CDR3 is TGTGCCAGCAGTAACGAACAGGGACGCTATGGCTACACCTTC. It codes for CASSNEQGRYGYTF.

This chain uses TRBV29-1 with TRBJ2-5; the D gene is possibly TRBD1 (5 bases). This CDR3 comprises 15 residues. CDR1 is SQVTM and CDR2 is ANQGSEA in the germline V gene. Trimming removed 1 base from V and 1 base from J, with 13 bases in between. The CDR3 DNA is TGCAGCGTTGAAGCAGGGTATGGATTCCAAGAGACCCAGTACTTC. Amino acids: CSVEAGYGFQETQYF.